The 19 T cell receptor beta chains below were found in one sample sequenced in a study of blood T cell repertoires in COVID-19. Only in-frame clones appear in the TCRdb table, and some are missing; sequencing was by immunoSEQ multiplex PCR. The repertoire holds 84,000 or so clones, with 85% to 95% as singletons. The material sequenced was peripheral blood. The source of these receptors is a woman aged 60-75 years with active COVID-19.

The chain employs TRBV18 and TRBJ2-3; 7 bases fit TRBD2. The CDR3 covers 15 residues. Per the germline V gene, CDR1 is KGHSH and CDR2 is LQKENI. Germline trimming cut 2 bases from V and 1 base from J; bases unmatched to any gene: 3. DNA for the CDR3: TGTGCCAGCTCACCAATGCTAGCGGGCACAGATACGCAGTATTTT. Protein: CASSPMLAGTDTQYF.

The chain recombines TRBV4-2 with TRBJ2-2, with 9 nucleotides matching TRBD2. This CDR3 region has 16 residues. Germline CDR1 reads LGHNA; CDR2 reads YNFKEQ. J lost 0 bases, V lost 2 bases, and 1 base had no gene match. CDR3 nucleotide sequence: TGTGCCAGCAGCCAATCTAGCGGGGCGAACACCGGGGAGCTGTTTTTT. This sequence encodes CASSQSSGANTGELFF.

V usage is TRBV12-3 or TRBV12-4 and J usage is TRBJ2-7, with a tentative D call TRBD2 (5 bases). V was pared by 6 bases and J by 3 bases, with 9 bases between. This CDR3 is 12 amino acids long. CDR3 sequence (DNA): TGTGCCAGCAGCAGGACTGTCTACGAGCAGTACTTC. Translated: CASSRTVYEQYF.

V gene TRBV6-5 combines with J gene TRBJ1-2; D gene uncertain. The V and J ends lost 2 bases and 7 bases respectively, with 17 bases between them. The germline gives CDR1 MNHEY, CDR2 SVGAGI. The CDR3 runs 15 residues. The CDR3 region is CASSYHEERRGGYTF. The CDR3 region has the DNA TGTGCCAGCAGTTACCATGAGGAAAGACGAGGTGGCTACACCTTC.

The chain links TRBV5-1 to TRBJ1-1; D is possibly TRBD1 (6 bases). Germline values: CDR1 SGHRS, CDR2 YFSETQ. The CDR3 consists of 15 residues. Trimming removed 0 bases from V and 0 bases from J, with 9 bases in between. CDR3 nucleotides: TGCGCCAGCAGCTTGGGAGGACAGATGAACACTGAAGCTTTCTTT. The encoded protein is CASSLGGQMNTEAFF.

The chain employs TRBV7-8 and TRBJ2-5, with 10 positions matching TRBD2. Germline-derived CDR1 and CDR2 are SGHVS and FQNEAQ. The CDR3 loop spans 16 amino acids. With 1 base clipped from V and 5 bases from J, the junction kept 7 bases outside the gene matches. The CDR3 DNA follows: TGTGCCAGCAGCTTAGGTCGGCTAGCGGGGGCTGAGACCCAGTACTTC. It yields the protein CASSLGRLAGAETQYF.

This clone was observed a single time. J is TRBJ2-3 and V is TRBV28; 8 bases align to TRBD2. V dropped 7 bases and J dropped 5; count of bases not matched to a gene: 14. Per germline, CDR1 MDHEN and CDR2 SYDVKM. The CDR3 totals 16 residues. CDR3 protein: CASTPEGSGSGDTQYF. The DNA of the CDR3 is TGTGCCAGCACCCCAGAGGGGAGCGGGAGTGGAGATACGCAGTATTTT.

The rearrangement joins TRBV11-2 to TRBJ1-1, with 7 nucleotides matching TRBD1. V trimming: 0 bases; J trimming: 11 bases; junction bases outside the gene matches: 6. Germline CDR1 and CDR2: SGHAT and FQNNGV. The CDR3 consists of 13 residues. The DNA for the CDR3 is TGTGCCAGCAGCTTAGATAGGAAGGGGGCCGCTTTCTTT. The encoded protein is CASSLDRKGAAFF. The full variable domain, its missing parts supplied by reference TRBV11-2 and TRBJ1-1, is EAGVAQSPRYKIIEKRQSVAFWCNPISGHATLYWYQQILGQGPKLLIQFQNNGVVDDSQLPKDRFSAERLKGVDSTLKIQPAKLEDSAVYLCASSLDRKGAAFFGQGTRLTVV.

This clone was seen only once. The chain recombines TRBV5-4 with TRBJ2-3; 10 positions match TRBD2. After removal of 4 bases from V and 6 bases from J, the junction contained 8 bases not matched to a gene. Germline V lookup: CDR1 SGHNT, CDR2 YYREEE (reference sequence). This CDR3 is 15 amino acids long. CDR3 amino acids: CASSTKAGGGDTQYF. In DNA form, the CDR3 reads TGTGCCAGCAGCACCAAAGCGGGAGGGGGGGATACGCAGTATTTT.

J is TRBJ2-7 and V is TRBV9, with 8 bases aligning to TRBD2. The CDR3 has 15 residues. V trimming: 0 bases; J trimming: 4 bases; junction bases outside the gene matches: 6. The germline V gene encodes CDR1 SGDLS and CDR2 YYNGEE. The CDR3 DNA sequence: TGTGCCAGCAGCGTAGGTAGCGGGGAAATATACGAGCAGTACTTC. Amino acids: CASSVGSGEIYEQYF.

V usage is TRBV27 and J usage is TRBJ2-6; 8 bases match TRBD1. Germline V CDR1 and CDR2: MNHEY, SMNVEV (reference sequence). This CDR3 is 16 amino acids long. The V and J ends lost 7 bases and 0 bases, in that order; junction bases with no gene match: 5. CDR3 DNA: TGTGCCAGCACACGGGACAGGTTCTCTGGGGCCAACGTCCTGACTTTC. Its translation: CASTRDRFSGANVLTF. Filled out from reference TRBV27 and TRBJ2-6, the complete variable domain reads EAQVTQNPRYLITVTGKKLTVTCSQNMNHEYMSWYRQDPGLGLRQIYYSMNVEVTDKGDVPEGYKVSRKEKRNFPLILESPSPNQTSLYFCASTRDRFSGANVLTFGAGSRLTVL.

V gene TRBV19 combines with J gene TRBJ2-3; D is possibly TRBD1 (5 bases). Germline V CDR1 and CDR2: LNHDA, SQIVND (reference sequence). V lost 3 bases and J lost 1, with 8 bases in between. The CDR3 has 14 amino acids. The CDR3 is CASSMVTGTDTQYF. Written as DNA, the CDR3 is TGTGCCAGTAGTATGGTGACAGGCACAGATACGCAGTATTTT.

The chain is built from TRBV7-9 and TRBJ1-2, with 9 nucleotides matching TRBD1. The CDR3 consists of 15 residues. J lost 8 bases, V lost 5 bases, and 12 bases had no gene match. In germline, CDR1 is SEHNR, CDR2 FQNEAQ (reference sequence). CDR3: CASSEIEQGAKGYTF. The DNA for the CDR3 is TGTGCCAGCAGCGAAATTGAACAGGGGGCAAAGGGCTACACCTTC.

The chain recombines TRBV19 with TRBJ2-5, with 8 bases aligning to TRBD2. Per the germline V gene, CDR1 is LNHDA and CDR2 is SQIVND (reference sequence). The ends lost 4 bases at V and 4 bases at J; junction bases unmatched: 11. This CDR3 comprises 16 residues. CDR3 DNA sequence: TGTGCCAGTAGTAGGGTTAGCGGGGTGCTTGGAGAGACCCAGTACTTC. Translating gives CASSRVSGVLGETQYF.

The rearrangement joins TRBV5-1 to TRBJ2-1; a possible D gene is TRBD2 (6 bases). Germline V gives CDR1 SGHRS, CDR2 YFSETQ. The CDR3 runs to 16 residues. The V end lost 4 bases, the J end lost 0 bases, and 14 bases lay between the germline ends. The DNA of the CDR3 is TGCGCCAGCAGCGCGGTCGGGGGATACTCCTACAATGAGCAGTTCTTC. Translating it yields CASSAVGGYSYNEQFF. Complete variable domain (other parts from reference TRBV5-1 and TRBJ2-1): KAGVTQTPRYLIKTRGQQVTLSCSPISGHRSVSWYQQTPGQGLQFLFEYFSETQRNKGNFPGRFSGRQFSNSRSEMNVSTLELGDSALYLCASSAVGGYSYNEQFFGPGTRLTVL.

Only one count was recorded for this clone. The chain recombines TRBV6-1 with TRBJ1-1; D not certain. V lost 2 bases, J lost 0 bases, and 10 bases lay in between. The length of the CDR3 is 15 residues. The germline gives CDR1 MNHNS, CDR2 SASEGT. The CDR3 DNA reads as TGTGCCAGCAGTGAATTGGGAGCCATGAACACTGAAGCTTTCTTT. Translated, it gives CASSELGAMNTEAFF.

The CDR3, as DNA: TGTGCCAGTAGTATAGGACACCCTAATGAGCAGTTCTTC. Amino acid sequence: CASSIGHPNEQFF. This chain connects TRBV19 to TRBJ2-1; D call uncertain. From germline, CDR1 is LNHDA and CDR2 SQIVND (reference sequence). V was clipped by 1 base and J by 7 bases, with 8 bases between them. The CDR3 length is 13 residues.

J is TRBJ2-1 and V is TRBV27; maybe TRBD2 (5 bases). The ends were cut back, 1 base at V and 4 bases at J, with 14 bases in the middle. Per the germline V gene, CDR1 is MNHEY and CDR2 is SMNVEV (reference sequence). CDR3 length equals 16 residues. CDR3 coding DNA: TGTGCCAGCAGTTTATTGGTGGGAGCGGATTACAATGAGCAGTTCTTC. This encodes CASSLLVGADYNEQFF.

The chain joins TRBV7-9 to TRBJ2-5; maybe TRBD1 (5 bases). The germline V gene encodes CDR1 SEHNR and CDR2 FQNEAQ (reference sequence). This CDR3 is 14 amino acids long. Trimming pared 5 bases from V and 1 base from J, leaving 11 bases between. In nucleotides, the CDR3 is TGTGCCAGCAGCCGAAGACAGATCCAAGAGACCCAGTACTTC. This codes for CASSRRQIQETQYF.